This entry lists 23 T cell receptor beta chains sequenced from one sample in a study of blood T cell repertoires in COVID-19. Data came from immunoSEQ multiplex PCR; TCRdb stores just in-frame clones and leaves some out. In the table there are under 300,000 clones, 86% of which are singletons. The sample comprised peripheral blood. These TCRs come from a man under 40 who had recovered from COVID-19.

The chain links TRBV9 to TRBJ1-1; 7 positions match TRBD1. V was pared by 4 bases and J by 3 bases, with 6 bases of the junction left unmatched. This CDR3 is built from 14 residues. Germline V gene sequence: CDR1 SGDLS, CDR2 YYNGEE. CDR3 in amino acids: CASSPLGGYTEAFF. In nucleotides, the CDR3 is TGTGCCAGCAGCCCTTTAGGGGGCTACACTGAAGCTTTCTTT.

This clone was seen just once. The J gene is TRBJ1-4, the V gene TRBV3-1 (or the pseudogene TRBV3-2), with TRBD1 matching over 8 bases. Germline V lookup: CDR1 LGHDT, CDR2 YNNKEL (reference sequence). The CDR3 is 15 residues long. Losses at the gene ends were 4 bases for V and 8 bases for J; bases not matched to a gene: 9. The CDR3 sequence is CASSRTGKESEKLFF. CDR3 bases: TGTGCCAGCAGCCGGACAGGGAAAGAATCCGAAAAACTGTTTTTT.

The chain is built from TRBV5-6 and TRBJ1-1; 8 bases agree with TRBD1. The CDR3 is 17 amino acids. CDR1 and CDR2 from the germline V gene are SGHDT and YYEEEE. V lost 3 bases, J lost 4 bases, and 14 bases stayed unmatched. The CDR3 reads CASSSRGRDFPSTEAFF. For the CDR3, the DNA is TGTGCCAGCAGCTCCAGGGGGCGCGACTTTCCAAGCACTGAAGCTTTCTTT. The full variable domain, in which reference TRBV5-6 and TRBJ1-1 provide the parts outside the CDR3, is DAGVTQSPTHLIKTRGQQVTLRCSPKSGHDTVSWYQQALGQGPQFIFQYYEEEERQRGNFPDRFSGHQFPNYSSELNVNALLLGDSALYLCASSSRGRDFPSTEAFFGQGTRLTVV.

This rearrangement joins TRBV27 to TRBJ1-1, with no clear D. Trimming removed 5 bases from V and 5 bases from J, with 18 bases in between. Germline assignment: CDR1 MNHEY and CDR2 SMNVEV (reference sequence). The CDR3 consists of 15 residues. CDR3 protein: CASSRKSTRETEAFF. The CDR3 bases are TGTGCCAGCAGTCGGAAATCCACAAGGGAGACTGAAGCTTTCTTT.

The V call is TRBV29-1, the J call TRBJ1-1, with 10 bases identical to TRBD1. Germline CDR1 and CDR2: SQVTM and ANQGSEA. The CDR3 runs to 12 residues. After removal of 6 bases from V and 5 bases from J, the junction contained 3 bases not matched to a gene. The DNA for the CDR3 is TGCAGCGTGGGACAGGGGAAGACTGAAGCTTTCTTT. This codes for CSVGQGKTEAFF.

This clone was seen a few times. The CDR3: CASSNGDRGRRTDTQYF. The CDR3 region has the DNA TGTGCCAGCAGCAATGGGGACAGGGGGCGTAGAACAGATACGCAGTATTTT. The chain recombines TRBV21-1 with TRBJ2-3; the DNA was not compared with TRBD1, the D call given in the table. TRBV21-1 is a pseudogene locus. The CDR3 runs to 17 residues.

This sequence joins TRBV30 and TRBJ2-2, with D maybe TRBD1 (5 bases). Germline CDR1 and CDR2: GTSNPN and SVGIG (reference sequence). The V gene lost 4 bases and the J gene lost 8 bases, with 8 bases spanning the gap. This CDR3 region has 11 residues. The CDR3: CAWTRVGELFF. The CDR3 DNA is TGTGCCTGGACCAGGGTGGGGGAGCTGTTTTTT.

This clone was counted a few times. This rearrangement joins TRBV21-1 to TRBJ2-7; the table's D call TRBD1 went unverified against the DNA. TRBV21-1 is a recognized pseudogene. The length of the CDR3 is 16 residues. In DNA, the CDR3 is TGTGCCAGCAGCAAAGGGGACACGGCGCGAAGGTGCGAGCAGTACTTC. The encoded protein is CASSKGDTARRCEQYF.

This sequence joins TRBV29-1 and TRBJ1-1; D unresolved. Trimming shortened V by 7 bases and J by 1 base, and 10 bases separated the two germline ends. Germline values: CDR1 SQVTM, CDR2 ANQGSEA. The CDR3 sequence is 12 residues long. The CDR3 nucleotides are TGCAGCGCCCGTTCGGGGAACACTGAAGCTTTCTTT. Protein product: CSARSGNTEAFF.

The rearrangement joins TRBV27 to TRBJ2-3; D gene uncertain. Looked up from germline, CDR1 is MNHEY and CDR2 is SMNVEV (reference sequence). Between the trimmed V and J ends, which lost 0 bases and 8 bases, there was a span of 6 bases. The CDR3 has 12 amino acids. CDR3 nucleotide sequence: TGTGCCAGCAGTTTATCCCTCGGTACGCAGTATTTT. Translating it yields CASSLSLGTQYF.

The chain employs TRBV9 and TRBJ1-6; tentatively, D is TRBD1 (5 bases). The CDR3 sequence is 11 residues long. Trimming shortened V by 3 bases and J by 12 bases, and 7 bases separated the two germline ends. In germline, CDR1 is SGDLS, CDR2 YYNGEE. CDR3 sequence: CASSGQGPLHF. The CDR3, as DNA: TGTGCCAGCAGCGGCCAGGGACCCCTCCACTTT.

This chain links TRBV23-1 with TRBJ2-1; weak D call: TRBD1 (6 bases). TRBV23-1 is reported as an ORF; its role is uncertain. V was shortened by 4 bases and J by 0 bases, with 13 bases between the two germline ends. The CDR3 has 16 residues. The CDR3 DNA follows: TGCGCCAGCAGTCCACACGACAGGAGCTCCTACAATGAGCAGTTCTTC. Its protein product is CASSPHDRSSYNEQFF.

The chain links TRBV12-5 to TRBJ1-4, with TRBD1 as a possible D gene (6 bases). The CDR3 contains 15 residues. V was pared by 0 bases and J by 7 bases, with 12 bases between. Germline V gene lookup returns CDR1 LGHNT and CDR2 FRNRAP. The CDR3 region is CASGLVPGGGEKLFF. As DNA, the CDR3 is TGTGCTAGTGGTTTGGTACCGGGGGGCGGTGAAAAACTGTTTTTT. The full variable domain, its missing parts supplied by reference TRBV12-5 and TRBJ1-4, is DARVTQTPRHKVTEMGQEVTMRCQPILGHNTVFWYRQTMMQGLELLAYFRNRAPLDDSGMPKDRFSAEMPDATLATLKIQPSEPRDSAVYFCASGLVPGGGEKLFFGSGTQLSVL.

V gene TRBV5-4 combines with J gene TRBJ1-2, with 7 positions matching TRBD1. The length of the CDR3 is 13 residues. CDR1 is SGHNT and CDR2 is YYREEE in the germline V gene (reference sequence). V shed 4 bases and J 5 bases; nucleotides not matched to a gene: 5. The CDR3 here is CASSPDREYGYTF. The CDR3 DNA reads as TGTGCCAGCAGCCCTGACAGGGAATATGGCTACACCTTC. The whole variable domain, filled in from reference TRBV5-4 and TRBJ1-2, reads ETGVTQSPTHLIKTRGQQVTLRCSSQSGHNTVSWYQQALGQGPQFIFQYYREEENGRGNFPPRFSGLQFPNYSSELNVNALELDDSALYLCASSPDREYGYTFGSGTRLTVV.

The rearrangement links TRBV6-5 to TRBJ2-7; 9 bases match TRBD1. The trim removed 7 bases at V and 3 bases at J, leaving 7 bases unmatched. There are 14 residues in the CDR3. Germline CDR1 is MNHEY and CDR2 is SVGAGI. The CDR3, as DNA: TGTGCCAGCACTTCCTTGGACAGGGGCTACGAGCAGTACTTC. This translates into CASTSLDRGYEQYF.

The chain recombines TRBV5-1 with TRBJ2-7, with TRBD1 as a possible D gene (6 bases). Germline V gene lookup returns CDR1 SGHRS and CDR2 YFSETQ. This CDR3 comprises 14 residues. V lost 5 bases and J 6 bases, leaving 18 bases between the germline ends. The CDR3 sequence: CASSLTPGAGEQYF. CDR3 coding DNA: TGCGCCAGCAGTTTAACACCAGGGGCCGGCGAGCAGTACTTC.

V usage is TRBV6-5 and J usage is TRBJ2-7; D possibly corresponds to TRBD1 (6 bases). Trimming removed 7 bases from V and 6 bases from J, with 22 bases in between. The CDR3 is 15 residues long. Germline assignment: CDR1 MNHEY and CDR2 SVGAGI. The CDR3 region has the DNA TGTGCCAGCACCAAAACCCATCGACAGGCGGGCGAGCAGTACTTC. Its protein is CASTKTHRQAGEQYF.

The chain employs TRBV6-5 and TRBJ2-5; no clear D gene. The V end lost 6 bases, the J end lost 2 bases, and 16 bases lay between the germline ends. Germline V lookup: CDR1 MNHEY, CDR2 SVGAGI. This CDR3 region has 15 residues. CDR3 DNA sequence: TGTGCCAGCAGAATCCCCCCCACACAGCAAGAGACCCAGTACTTC. Protein product: CASRIPPTQQETQYF.

This clone showed up just once. The chain employs TRBV29-1 and TRBJ1-1; D is unresolved. Trimming removed 4 bases from V and 8 bases from J, with 8 bases in between. CDR1 and CDR2 (germline): SQVTM, ANQGSEA. This CDR3 has 10 amino acids. CDR3 residues: CSVGAPEAFF. CDR3 bases: TGCAGCGTTGGGGCACCAGAAGCTTTCTTT.

The V call is TRBV7-9, the J call TRBJ1-1; D is unclear. This CDR3 has 14 amino acids. V was clipped by 6 bases and J by 1 base, with 12 bases between them. Germline CDR1 SEHNR, CDR2 FQNEAQ (reference sequence). DNA for the CDR3: TGTGCCAGCAGTGAAAGGAGGGAGAACACTGAAGCTTTCTTT. Its translation is CASSERRENTEAFF.

V usage is TRBV5-1 and J usage is TRBJ2-3; 10 bases are shared with TRBD2. This CDR3 is 15 amino acids long. CDR1 and CDR2 (germline): SGHRS, YFSETQ. V lost 4 bases and J lost 5; bases outside the gene matches: 7. CDR3 sequence reads: CASSPTGTSVDTQYF. DNA for the CDR3: TGCGCCAGCAGCCCGACCGGGACTAGCGTAGATACGCAGTATTTT.

This chain links TRBV7-9 with TRBJ1-2; TRBD1 agrees at 10 bases. Trimming at V came to 6 bases and at J to 8 bases, leaving 15 bases not matched to a gene. Germline V gene sequence: CDR1 SEHNR, CDR2 FQNEAQ (reference sequence). The CDR3 is 16 amino acids. CDR3: CASRAGTGASELGYTF. The CDR3 DNA reads as TGTGCCAGCAGGGCCGGGACAGGGGCCTCCGAGTTGGGCTACACCTTC.

The chain recombines TRBV12-3 or TRBV12-4 with TRBJ2-2; 7 positions match TRBD2. After removal of 5 bases from V and 15 bases from J, the junction contained 12 bases not matched to a gene. There are 13 residues in the CDR3. The CDR3 DNA follows: TGTGCCAGCAGTCCCCATAACGGGGGGAACGTGTTTTTT. Protein sequence: CASSPHNGGNVFF.